This T cell receptor (beta chain) was sequenced for a study of blood T cell repertoires in COVID-19. Study as a whole: Samples came from the United States, Italy and Spain, spanning acute and convalescent COVID-19. PBMCs, B-cell-depleted T cells, or T cells were the source of the cDNA or gDNA that made up the material.

This clone showed up just once. Original analysis: Amplification with reference gene primers provided the estimates of nucleated cell counts. Clones were read by immunoSEQ multiplex PCR, and TCRdb kept only the in-frame ones, dropping some. Clonal size and the V and J genes are those of that table, whereas D and trimming came from the DNA. This sample has just over 35,000 clones, with 81% found just once. CDR3 length: 15 amino acids. J was trimmed by 9 bases and V by 4 bases; bases with no gene match: 13. CDR1 is LGHDT and CDR2 is YNNKEL in the germline V gene (reference sequence). What was sequenced was peripheral blood. The chain couples TRBV3-1 (or the pseudogene TRBV3-2) to TRBJ1-2, with 8 nucleotides matching TRBD1. The TCR originated in a human donor in a cohort sampled during active or convalescent COVID-19. The donor label of this sample is uncertain. The CDR3 sequence is CASSPKDRVWGSYTF. The CDR3 DNA sequence: TGTGCCAGCAGCCCTAAGGACAGGGTCTGGGGAAGCTACACCTTC.